Following are 10 T cell receptor beta chains from one sample sequenced in a study of early T cells in non-severe SARS-CoV-2 infection. TCRdb independently ran MiXCR on the 5' RACE reads; one entry per CDR3 protein. The sample lists 75,000 to 90,000 distinct CDR3 sequences, 15% occurring once. Sequenced sample: whole blood. These receptors came from an adult who was a healthcare worker with PCR-confirmed SARS-CoV-2 infection or an uninfected control (not recorded which).

This clonotype was recorded many times. The genes are TRBV11-2 and TRBJ2-3, with D perhaps given as TRBD1 or TRBD2 (5 bases each). The CDR3 sequence is 16 residues long. Germline V gene sequence: CDR1 SGHAT, CDR2 FQNNGV. V dropped 2 bases and J dropped 3 bases, with 15 bases sitting between them. DNA of the CDR3: TGTGCCAGCAGCTTATTTTTGGGGGAGAGGACAGATACGCAGTATTTT. It codes for CASSLFLGERTDTQYF.

This rearrangement joins TRBV10-3 to TRBJ2-3, with a possible D match to TRBD2 (5 bases). Trimming shortened V by 7 bases and J by 4 bases, and 9 bases separated the two germline ends. The CDR3 has 12 amino acids. CDR1 ENHRY and CDR2 SYGVKD come from the germline V gene. CDR3 in amino acids: CAINRGSDTQYF. The CDR3 DNA reads as TGTGCCATCAATCGGGGATCAGATACGCAGTATTTT.

Only a few counts were recorded for this clonotype. This sequence joins TRBV11-2 and TRBJ2-7; D is ambiguous. The CDR3 has 12 amino acids. Germline loops: CDR1 SGHAT, CDR2 FQNNGV. With 3 bases removed from V and 6 bases from J, the gap between germline ends came to 9 bases. CDR3 in DNA: TGTGCCAGCAGCTTTGAAGTTCGCGAGCAGTACTTC. Translating it yields CASSFEVREQYF. Using reference TRBV11-2 and TRBJ2-7 for the parts outside the CDR3, the full variable domain is EAGVAQSPRYKIIEKRQSVAFWCNPISGHATLYWYQQILGQGPKLLIQFQNNGVVDDSQLPKDRFSAERLKGVDSTLKIQPAKLEDSAVYLCASSFEVREQYFGPGTRLTVT.

The chain carries TRBV10-3 and TRBJ1-1; D may be TRBD1 (5 bases). CDR1 and CDR2 from the germline V gene are ENHRY and SYGVKD. The CDR3 has 14 residues. V lost 2 bases to trimming and J lost 1 base, with 8 bases between them. The CDR3 is CAISEPQGNTEAFF. The CDR3 region has the DNA TGTGCCATCAGTGAGCCGCAGGGGAACACTGAAGCTTTCTTT.

In this sample, this clonotype turned up a few times. V is TRBV7-2 and J is TRBJ2-2; 9 bases agree with TRBD2. The CDR3 length is 16 residues. V lost 0 bases, J lost 9 bases, and 8 bases stayed unmatched. CDR1 and CDR2 from the germline V gene are SGHTA and FQGNSA. The CDR3 here is CASSLAVWREGRELFF. The DNA of the CDR3 is TGTGCCAGCAGCTTAGCAGTATGGCGGGAGGGCCGGGAGCTGTTTTTT. Complete variable domain (other parts from reference TRBV7-2 and TRBJ2-2): GAGVSQSPSNKVTEKGKDVELRCDPISGHTALYWYRQSLGQGLEFLIYFQGNSAPDKSGLPSDRFSAERTGGSVSTLTIQRTQQEDSAVYLCASSLAVWREGRELFFGEGSRLTVL.

In its sample, this clonotype was seen many times. V gene TRBV14 combines with J gene TRBJ2-1; D is unclear. Germline CDR1 reads SGHDN; CDR2 reads FVKESK. CDR3 length equals 15 residues. The V end was cut by 1 base, the J end by 0 bases, with 7 bases between. The DNA of the CDR3 is TGTGCCAGCAGCCAAGTATTGGGCTCCTACAATGAGCAGTTCTTC. It translates to CASSQVLGSYNEQFF.

This clonotype was counted between two and nine times. The chain joins TRBV7-3 to TRBJ2-6; D gene uncertain. Trimming shortened V by 2 bases and J by 2 bases, and 4 bases separated the two germline ends. The CDR3 has 14 residues. Germline V gene lookup returns CDR1 SGHTA and CDR2 FQGTGA. CDR3 amino acids: CASSLSPGANVLTF. The CDR3 nucleotides read TGTGCCAGCAGCTTATCTCCTGGGGCCAACGTCCTGACTTTC.

The J gene is TRBJ2-3, the V gene TRBV6-1; perhaps TRBD2 as D (6 bases). The CDR3 runs 15 residues. Germline V gene data show CDR1 as MNHNS and CDR2 as SASEGT. Trimming took off 6 bases at V and 0 bases at J, with 13 bases between the two ends. CDR3 sequence (DNA): TGTGCCAGCAGCGGGGGACGGTCTAGCACAGATACGCAGTATTTT. Its translation is CASSGGRSSTDTQYF.

In this sample, this clonotype turned up many times. The gene calls are TRBV7-8 and TRBJ2-5; possibly TRBD1 for D (6 bases). There are 14 residues in the CDR3. Germline lookup yields CDR1 SGHVS and CDR2 FQNEAQ. V lost 5 bases to trimming and J lost 1 base, with 11 bases between them. The DNA for the CDR3 is TGTGCCAGCAGCATGTGGACAGCCCAAGAGACCCAGTACTTC. The encoded protein is CASSMWTAQETQYF.

This clonotype turned up a few times. This chain uses TRBV7-9 with TRBJ1-1; D unclear. In germline, CDR1 is SEHNR, CDR2 FQNEAQ (reference sequence). Trimming cost V 1 base and J 3 bases, with 6 bases left between them. CDR3 size: 13 residues. The CDR3 DNA is TGTGCCAGCAGCTTAGTGGAGTACACTGAAGCTTTCTTT. Protein product: CASSLVEYTEAFF.